This section outlines one T cell receptor beta chain sequence together with its context. This sample stems from a study of shared T cell receptors in the human thymus. The data were produced by immunoSEQ multiplex PCR, yet TCRdb's version contains in-frame clones alone and is incomplete. The sample carries more than 550,000 clones, 80% to 90% recorded once. The CDR3 spans 17 residues. J was trimmed by 0 bases and V by 4 bases; bases with no gene match: 9. The V gene's germline CDR1 is MNHNS and CDR2 SASEGT. The same specimen was also included in a second study, on human thymus T cells. According to that study: Corrective cardiac operations yielded the resected thymus tissue.

The V gene is TRBV6-1, the J gene TRBJ1-1; 9 bases are a match to TRBD1. The sequence was collected from a girl under three years old with a congenital heart defect. Sequenced input: thymocytes. CDR3 DNA sequence: TGTGCCAGCAGTGCCAACCGGGACAGGGCCCTGAACACTGAAGCTTTCTTT. Its translation: CASSANRDRALNTEAFF.